Presented here are 13 T cell receptor beta chains from one specimen sequenced in a study of siplizumab effects on memory and regulatory T cells. Sequenced by immunoSEQ multiplex PCR; TCRdb stores in-frame clones only, minus some. The table has tens of thousands of clones, around 97% seen once. The sequenced sample consisted of naive CD4+ T cells sorted from blood. Receptor source: a human donor in good health.

This clone showed up just a few times. V usage is TRBV19 and J usage is TRBJ1-1; no clear D gene. This CDR3 contains 11 residues. V was clipped by 6 bases and J by 1 base, with 3 bases between them. CDR1 and CDR2 from the germline V gene are LNHDA and SQIVND (reference sequence). This CDR3 is CASSGNTEAFF. The CDR3 DNA is TGTGCCAGTAGCGGGAACACTGAAGCTTTCTTT.

V usage is TRBV5-6 and J usage is TRBJ2-7, with D possibly being TRBD1 (6 bases). The germline V gene encodes CDR1 SGHDT and CDR2 YYEEEE. CDR3 length: 14 amino acids. Trimming removed 4 bases from V and 2 bases from J, with 13 bases in between. The CDR3 coding sequence is TGTGCCAGCAGCCGTACAGGGACCCCCTACGAGCAGTACTTC. Translated, it gives CASSRTGTPYEQYF.

The rearrangement links TRBV30 to TRBJ2-7; 10 bases agree with TRBD1. With V trimmed by 3 bases and J by 2 bases, 7 bases remained unmatched. Germline loops: CDR1 GTSNPN, CDR2 SVGIG (reference sequence). The CDR3 loop spans 15 amino acids. CDR3 region: CAWSRPGTGAYEQYF. CDR3 DNA sequence: TGTGCCTGGAGCAGACCCGGGACAGGGGCCTACGAGCAGTACTTC.

The genes are TRBV11-3 and TRBJ1-5; maybe TRBD1 (5 bases). This CDR3 is built from 15 residues. Germline CDR1 SGHNT, CDR2 YENEEA. Trimming took off 5 bases at V and 3 bases at J, with 14 bases between the two ends. The CDR3 loop reads CASSGTFSFNQPQHF. The CDR3 coding sequence is TGTGCCAGCAGCGGGACTTTCAGCTTCAATCAGCCCCAGCATTTT.

J is TRBJ2-3 and V is TRBV5-4; TRBD2 matches 7 bases. This CDR3 comprises 17 residues. With 6 bases clipped from V and 3 bases from J, the junction kept 16 bases outside the gene matches. Germline lookup yields CDR1 SGHNT and CDR2 YYREEE (reference sequence). As DNA, the CDR3 is TGTGCCAGCACGACAACTCGCGGGGGTAAAGGTACAGATACGCAGTATTTT. Translating gives CASTTTRGGKGTDTQYF.

This chain links TRBV25-1 with TRBJ2-1; 7 bases are shared with TRBD1. CDR1 MGHDK and CDR2 SYGVNS come from the germline V gene. CDR3 length equals 13 residues. Trimming at V came to 6 bases and at J to 8 bases, leaving 7 bases not matched to a gene. The CDR3 sequence: CASRRQGRDEQFF. The CDR3 DNA reads as TGTGCCAGCAGGCGACAGGGTAGAGATGAGCAGTTCTTC.

The CDR3 is CASNTHEQYF. CDR3 sequence (DNA): TGTGCCAGTAATACCCACGAGCAGTACTTC. The chain links TRBV19 to TRBJ2-7; D ambiguous. Germline CDR1 reads LNHDA; CDR2 reads SQIVND (reference sequence). The CDR3 length is 10 residues. V gave up 7 bases and J gave up 5 bases, with 6 bases separating them.

J is TRBJ1-1 and V is TRBV19; the D is unclear. Per germline, CDR1 LNHDA and CDR2 SQIVND (reference sequence). With 5 bases removed from V and 0 bases from J, the gap between germline ends came to 16 bases. CDR3 length: 16 amino acids. CDR3 DNA sequence: TGTGCCAGTAGTTGGGCAGCCGATTTCATGAACACTGAAGCTTTCTTT. Protein: CASSWAADFMNTEAFF.

This CDR3 is CASTLQSSGNTIYF. Here the CDR3 DNA reads TGTGCCAGCACCCTACAGAGCTCTGGAAACACCATATATTTT. The chain recombines TRBV19 with TRBJ1-3; D not certain. V was clipped by 9 bases and J by 0 bases, with 12 bases between them. The CDR3 has 14 amino acids. Germline CDR1 LNHDA, CDR2 SQIVND (reference sequence). Full variable domain (missing parts from reference TRBV19 and TRBJ1-3): DGGITQSPKYLFRKEGQNVTLSCEQNLNHDAMYWYRQDPGQGLRLIYYSQIVNDFQKGDIAEGYSVSREKKESFPLTVTSAQKNPTAFYLCASTLQSSGNTIYFGEGSWLTVV.

The rearrangement links TRBV7-2 to TRBJ2-4, with 8 bases aligning to TRBD1. The CDR3 is made up of 15 amino acids. The V and J ends lost 5 bases and 0 bases, in that order; junction bases with no gene match: 3. The germline V gene has CDR1 SGHTA and CDR2 FQGNSA. The CDR3: CASSGTGIAKNIQYF. The CDR3 nucleotides read TGTGCCAGCAGCGGGACAGGAATAGCCAAAAACATTCAGTACTTC.

The gene calls are TRBV2 and TRBJ2-5, with 10 bases matching TRBD2. From germline, CDR1 is SNHLY and CDR2 FYNNEI. The CDR3 covers 15 residues. Germline trimming cut 10 bases from V and 3 bases from J; bases unmatched to any gene: 11. The CDR3 spells CAISSGGKGEETQYF. DNA for the CDR3: TGTGCCATCTCTAGCGGGGGAAAGGGGGAAGAGACCCAGTACTTC.

The V and J genes are TRBV5-4 and TRBJ2-1; 7 bases are a match to TRBD2. The ends lost 2 bases at V and 4 bases at J; junction bases unmatched: 6. The CDR3 runs to 15 residues. The germline V gene has CDR1 SGHNT and CDR2 YYREEE (reference sequence). The CDR3 coding sequence is TGTGCCAGCAGCTTCTCCAGGGAGGGGTACAATGAGCAGTTCTTC. This encodes CASSFSREGYNEQFF.

The chain has TRBV2 and TRBJ1-5; TRBD1 matches 7 bases. V lost 1 base, J lost 2 bases, and 2 bases stayed unmatched. CDR3 length equals 15 residues. Germline CDR1 and CDR2: SNHLY and FYNNEI. DNA of the CDR3: TGTGCCAGCAGTGAAGAGGGGGCTGGCAATCAGCCCCAGCATTTT. Amino acid sequence: CASSEEGAGNQPQHF.